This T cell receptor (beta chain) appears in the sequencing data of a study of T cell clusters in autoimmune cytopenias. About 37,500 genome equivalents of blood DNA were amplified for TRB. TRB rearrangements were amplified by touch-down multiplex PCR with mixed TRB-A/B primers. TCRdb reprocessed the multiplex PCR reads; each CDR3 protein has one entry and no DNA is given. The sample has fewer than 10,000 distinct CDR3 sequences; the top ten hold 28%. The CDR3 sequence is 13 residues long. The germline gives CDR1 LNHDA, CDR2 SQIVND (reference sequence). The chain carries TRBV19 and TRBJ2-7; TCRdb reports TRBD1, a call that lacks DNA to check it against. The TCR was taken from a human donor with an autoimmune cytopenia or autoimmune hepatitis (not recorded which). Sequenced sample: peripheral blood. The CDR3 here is CASSIQGAREQYF.